The 26 T cell receptor beta chains given below trace back to one sample, sequenced in a study of T cell repertoires in cytomegalovirus infection. TCRdb re-derived calls from the reads in MiXCR, one entry per CDR3 protein. The data hold 200,000 to 250,000 distinct CDR3 sequences, with under 8.5% observed a single time. The sample comprised PBMCs. The receptors shown here come from a human donor in good health (CMV status not recorded). Some clones in this sample may be carry-over from other donors' samples.

This clonotype was counted many times. The J gene is TRBJ1-1, the V gene TRBV29-1; D call uncertain. CDR1 and CDR2 (germline): SQVTM, ANQGSEA. The CDR3 is made up of 11 amino acids. Trimming cost V 3 bases and J 7 bases, with 9 bases left between them. The CDR3 spells CSVDAGYEAFF. The CDR3 DNA sequence: TGCAGCGTTGACGCGGGATATGAAGCTTTCTTT.

The sample holds a few counts of this clonotype. The chain joins TRBV4-2 to TRBJ2-5; D gene unclear. Trimming stripped 1 base from V and 5 bases from J, with 11 bases between. CDR1 is LGHNA, CDR2 YNFKEQ, per germline. The CDR3 has 14 residues. The CDR3 here is CASSQGRPSETQYF. The DNA of the CDR3 is TGTGCCAGCAGCCAAGGCCGCCCGTCCGAGACCCAGTACTTC.

The table lists this clonotype with many counts. The chain carries TRBV5-1 and TRBJ1-1; D ambiguous. The V and J ends lost 6 bases and 0 bases respectively, with 18 bases between them. The CDR3 loop spans 16 amino acids. Germline values: CDR1 SGHRS, CDR2 YFSETQ. The CDR3 bases are TGCGCCAGCATCCCGGAGGCTTTTGGCTTGAACACTGAAGCTTTCTTT. It encodes CASIPEAFGLNTEAFF.

This clonotype showed up many times. The V gene is TRBV14, the J gene TRBJ2-7; 7 nucleotides align to TRBD2. This CDR3 has 20 amino acids. The junction had 20 bases not matched to a gene; V was cut back by 0 bases and J by 3 bases. Germline CDR1 and CDR2: SGHDN and FVKESK. The CDR3 loop reads CASSQEAGLGGTGAYYEQYF. The CDR3 DNA follows: TGTGCCAGCAGCCAAGAAGCGGGGCTAGGAGGCACGGGCGCTTACTACGAGCAGTACTTC.

This clonotype was observed at least ten times. This sequence joins TRBV9 and TRBJ2-7, with a tentative D call TRBD2 (7 bases). Germline loops: CDR1 SGDLS, CDR2 YYNGEE. Trimming shortened V by 0 bases and J by 5 bases, and 12 bases separated the two germline ends. The CDR3 has 14 amino acids. CDR3 loop: CASSVGGGYNEQYF. CDR3 DNA sequence: TGTGCCAGCAGCGTAGGCGGGGGCTACAACGAGCAGTACTTC.

This clonotype was picked up many times. The rearrangement links TRBV7-6 to TRBJ1-1; D is unclear. This CDR3 comprises 10 residues. Germline values: CDR1 SGHVS, CDR2 FNYEAQ. Trimming took off 5 bases at V and 5 bases at J, with 3 bases between the two ends. The CDR3 loop reads CASSPTEAFF. The CDR3 DNA follows: TGTGCCAGCAGCCCGACTGAAGCTTTCTTT.

The J gene is TRBJ2-7, the V gene TRBV6-5; 7 nucleotides line up with TRBD1. The germline V gene has CDR1 MNHEY and CDR2 SVGAGI. With V trimmed by 8 bases and J by 0 bases, 7 bases remained unmatched. This CDR3 is 14 amino acids long. DNA for the CDR3: TGTGCCAGCCGCGCCCAGGGGGTCTCCTACGAGCAGTACTTC. As protein: CASRAQGVSYEQYF.

This clonotype was detected ten times or more. V is TRBV5-4 and J is TRBJ2-3; TRBD1 might be the D (6 bases). CDR1 and CDR2 from the germline V gene are SGHNT and YYREEE (reference sequence). The CDR3 is made up of 15 amino acids. V was clipped by 3 bases and J by 11 bases, with 22 bases between them. The CDR3 is CASSYLTGSREGQYF. The CDR3 coding sequence is TGTGCCAGCAGCTATTTGACAGGCTCTCGTGAGGGGCAGTATTTT.

In this sample, this clonotype turned up many times. This sequence joins TRBV7-2 and TRBJ2-1, with 9 bases that match TRBD1. The V segment lost 6 bases and the J segment 3 bases; nucleotides outside the gene matches: 3. The CDR3 is 14 residues long. Per germline, CDR1 SGHTA and CDR2 FQGNSA. The CDR3 sequence: CASSVDRGYNEQFF. The CDR3 bases are TGTGCCAGCAGTGTGGACAGGGGCTACAATGAGCAGTTCTTC.

This clonotype was found many times. This chain links TRBV7-2 with TRBJ1-1, with D possibly matching TRBD1 (5 bases). V dropped 2 bases and J dropped 4 bases, with 14 bases sitting between them. CDR3 size: 15 residues. From germline, CDR1 is SGHTA and CDR2 FQGNSA. The CDR3 coding sequence is TGTGCCAGCAGCTTAAGTAAGCAGGGTGCCACTGAAGCTTTCTTT. Its protein product is CASSLSKQGATEAFF. Using reference TRBV7-2 and TRBJ1-1 for the parts outside the CDR3, the full variable domain is GAGVSQSPSNKVTEKGKDVELRCDPISGHTALYWYRQSLGQGLEFLIYFQGNSAPDKSGLPSDRFSAERTGGSVSTLTIQRTQQEDSAVYLCASSLSKQGATEAFFGQGTRLTVV.

This clonotype was picked up many times. The genes are TRBV4-1 and TRBJ2-3; D remains unclear. The CDR3 totals 12 residues. Germline V CDR1 and CDR2: MGHRA, YSYEKL. V lost 8 bases to trimming and J lost 4 bases, with 10 bases between them. The CDR3 DNA is TGCGCCAGCGGGGTTGGGGCAGATACGCAGTATTTT. Protein product: CASGVGADTQYF.

This clonotype showed up many times. The V call is TRBV10-1, the J call TRBJ1-1, with D possibly matching TRBD1 (5 bases). V was trimmed by 6 bases and J by 3 bases, leaving 14 bases between them. CDR1 and CDR2 (germline): WNHNN, SYGVQD (reference sequence). The CDR3 covers 14 residues. CDR3 sequence: CASRRDLGDTEAFF. In DNA form, the CDR3 reads TGCGCCAGCAGGAGGGACCTTGGGGACACTGAAGCTTTCTTT.

This clonotype came up many times. The genes are TRBV4-3 and TRBJ2-6; 7 bases align to TRBD1. Germline trimming cut 2 bases from V and 0 bases from J; bases unmatched to any gene: 7. This CDR3 region has 18 residues. The germline CDR1 and CDR2 sequences are LGHNA and YSLEER. This CDR3 reads CASSQPDRELSGANVLTF. DNA for the CDR3: TGCGCCAGCAGCCAACCTGACAGGGAACTCTCTGGGGCCAACGTCCTGACTTTC.

At least ten counts were recorded for this clonotype. This chain joins TRBV23-1 and TRBJ2-2; TRBD1 matches at 11 bases. TRBV23-1 is an ORF, with its function uncertain. Trimming removed 0 bases from V and 4 bases from J; junction bases left unmatched: 4. The CDR3 is 17 residues long. CDR3 bases: TGCGCCAGCAGTCAATCTCGGGGACAGGGGGGCACCGGGGAGCTGTTTTTT. This encodes CASSQSRGQGGTGELFF.

This clonotype was seen many times. The chain employs TRBV7-9 and TRBJ1-2, with a tentative D call TRBD1 (6 bases). Trimming took off 5 bases at V and 7 bases at J, with 11 bases between the two ends. The CDR3 is 12 amino acids. Per the germline V gene, CDR1 is SEHNR and CDR2 is FQNEAQ (reference sequence). CDR3 amino acids: CASSNTGFGYTF. In DNA, the CDR3 is TGTGCCAGCAGCAATACAGGGTTTGGCTACACCTTC.

This clonotype was seen repeatedly, ten times or more. V is TRBV27 and J is TRBJ2-2; D ambiguous. V was trimmed by 5 bases and J by 9 bases, leaving 7 bases between them. Germline assignment: CDR1 MNHEY and CDR2 SMNVEV (reference sequence). There are 11 residues in the CDR3. CDR3 residues: CASSKGRELFF. In DNA form, the CDR3 reads TGTGCCAGCAGTAAAGGCCGGGAGCTGTTTTTT.

This clonotype appeared many times. V is TRBV5-1 and J is TRBJ1-2, with D unclear. Trimming took off 0 bases at V and 1 base at J, with 10 bases between the two ends. The CDR3 runs 15 residues. Per the germline V gene, CDR1 is SGHRS and CDR2 is YFSETQ. The CDR3 region has the DNA TGCGCCAGCAGCTTGGGAAGTAGGGATAACTATGGCTACACCTTC. Translation gives CASSLGSRDNYGYTF.

The chain joins TRBV20-1 to TRBJ1-2; TRBD1 matches 7 bases. With V trimmed by 1 base and J by 8 bases, 4 bases remained unmatched. In germline, CDR1 is DFQATT, CDR2 SNEGSKA (reference sequence). The CDR3 is made up of 12 amino acids. CDR3 loop: CSARGQGRGYTF. As DNA, the CDR3 is TGCAGTGCTAGAGGACAGGGTCGAGGCTACACCTTC.

In its sample, this clonotype was seen a few times. The chain uses TRBV5-1 and TRBJ2-1; 9 bases line up with TRBD1. V lost 4 bases to trimming and J lost 4 bases; unmatched junction nucleotides: 3. Germline assignment: CDR1 SGHRS and CDR2 YFSETQ. The CDR3 sequence is 14 residues long. The CDR3 nucleotides are TGCGCCAGCAGCCCGGACAGGGGATACAATGAGCAGTTCTTC. It specifies CASSPDRGYNEQFF. Based on the CDR3 plus reference TRBV5-1 and TRBJ2-1, the full variable domain is KAGVTQTPRYLIKTRGQQVTLSCSPISGHRSVSWYQQTPGQGLQFLFEYFSETQRNKGNFPGRFSGRQFSNSRSEMNVSTLELGDSALYLCASSPDRGYNEQFFGPGTRLTVL.

This clonotype was counted ten times or more. This sequence joins TRBV20-1 and TRBJ1-1, with a possible D match to TRBD1 (5 bases). V dropped 1 base and J dropped 4 bases, with 13 bases sitting between them. This CDR3 contains 14 residues. Germline V gives CDR1 DFQATT, CDR2 SNEGSKA (reference sequence). As DNA, the CDR3 is TGCAGTGCTAGAGGGAGGGGAGAGGGCACTGAAGCTTTCTTT. As protein: CSARGRGEGTEAFF.

In its sample, this clonotype was seen many times. The chain couples TRBV5-1 to TRBJ2-3; no clear D. The CDR3 sequence is 14 residues long. Trimming took 4 bases from V and 0 from J, leaving 9 bases between them. CDR1 and CDR2 from the germline V gene are SGHRS and YFSETQ. In DNA form, the CDR3 reads TGCGCCAGCAGCGAGGCCTCTAGCACAGATACGCAGTATTTT. It is translated as CASSEASSTDTQYF.

This clonotype was recorded a few times. The chain carries TRBV2 and TRBJ2-2; 9 bases match TRBD1. The ends lost 7 bases at V and 2 bases at J; junction bases unmatched: 5. CDR3 length: 15 amino acids. Germline-derived CDR1 and CDR2 are SNHLY and FYNNEI. The CDR3 here is CASTGQGINTGELFF. CDR3 in DNA: TGTGCCAGCACTGGACAGGGGATTAACACCGGGGAGCTGTTTTTT.

This clonotype was seen many times. V gene TRBV20-1 combines with J gene TRBJ1-2; D is possibly TRBD1 (6 bases). CDR3 length: 14 amino acids. The germline V gene encodes CDR1 DFQATT and CDR2 SNEGSKA (reference sequence). V was clipped by 5 bases and J by 6 bases, with 19 bases between them. The CDR3 loop is CSAGNPTGFDGYTF. CDR3 nucleotides: TGCAGTGCTGGTAACCCTACAGGGTTCGATGGCTACACCTTC.

The sample holds many counts of this clonotype. In DNA form, the CDR3 reads TGCAGTGCTAGAGATAAACCACCGCGCGGGGTCCAGTACTTC. Translated: CSARDKPPRGVQYF. The chain is built from TRBV20-1 and TRBJ2-5; TRBD2 is a possible D gene (6 bases). There are 14 residues in the CDR3. Germline CDR1 is DFQATT and CDR2 is SNEGSKA (reference sequence). Trimming left V 0 bases short and J 10 bases short, with 18 bases between.

This clonotype was seen many times. V is TRBV7-2 and J is TRBJ2-1; TRBD2 matches 14 bases. This CDR3 comprises 15 residues. Germline values: CDR1 SGHTA, CDR2 FQGNSA. V shed 5 bases, J shed 5 bases, and the junction held 2 bases outside the gene matches. In DNA, the CDR3 is TGTGCCAGCAGCGGACTAGCGGGGGGCAACAATGAGCAGTTCTTC. Translating gives CASSGLAGGNNEQFF.

This clonotype was seen repeatedly, ten times or more. The genes are TRBV10-3 and TRBJ2-1, with 9 positions matching TRBD2. The germline gives CDR1 ENHRY, CDR2 SYGVKD. This CDR3 is built from 14 residues. The ends lost 5 bases at V and 7 bases at J; junction bases unmatched: 6. CDR3 DNA sequence: TGTGCCATCAGTCGCGGGGGGGCCGAGAATGAGCAGTTCTTC. Its translation: CAISRGGAENEQFF.